The table lists the clone carrying this T cell receptor beta chain with a few counts. Its antigen is still unknown. The data were taken from a study of cytomegalovirus exposure and HLA in healthy donors. Study observations and caveats: There were several of the most significant clusters that appeared linked to common viral pathogens in a later analysis.

The donors, nominally healthy at sampling, likely had unrecorded immune exposures. This CDR3 contains 17 residues. Germline V gene sequence: CDR1 SEHNR, CDR2 FQNEAQ (reference sequence). J lost 1 base, V lost 1 base, and 5 bases had no gene match. The PCR ran on 60 Vbeta and 13 Jbeta primers. Data came from immunoSEQ multiplex PCR; TCRdb stores just in-frame clones and leaves some out. Altogether over 110,000 clones are present, 75% to 80% being singletons, with the ten largest covering 6.2%. The chain combines TRBV7-9 with TRBJ2-2; TRBD2 matches at 8 bases. The sequencing sample was made of PBMCs. The receptor was isolated from a woman aged 40 to 49 in good health and CMV-seropositive. This CDR3 reads CASSLGASGGNTGELFF. CDR3 sequence (DNA): TGTGCCAGCAGCTTAGGAGCGAGCGGGGGGAACACCGGGGAGCTGTTTTTT. The full variable domain, rest sourced from reference TRBV7-9 and TRBJ2-2, is DTGVSQNPRHKITKRGQNVTFRCDPISEHNRLYWYRQTLGQGPEFLTYFQNEAQLEKSRLLSDRFSAERPKGSFSTLEIQRTEQGDSAMYLCASSLGASGGNTGELFFGEGSRLTVL.